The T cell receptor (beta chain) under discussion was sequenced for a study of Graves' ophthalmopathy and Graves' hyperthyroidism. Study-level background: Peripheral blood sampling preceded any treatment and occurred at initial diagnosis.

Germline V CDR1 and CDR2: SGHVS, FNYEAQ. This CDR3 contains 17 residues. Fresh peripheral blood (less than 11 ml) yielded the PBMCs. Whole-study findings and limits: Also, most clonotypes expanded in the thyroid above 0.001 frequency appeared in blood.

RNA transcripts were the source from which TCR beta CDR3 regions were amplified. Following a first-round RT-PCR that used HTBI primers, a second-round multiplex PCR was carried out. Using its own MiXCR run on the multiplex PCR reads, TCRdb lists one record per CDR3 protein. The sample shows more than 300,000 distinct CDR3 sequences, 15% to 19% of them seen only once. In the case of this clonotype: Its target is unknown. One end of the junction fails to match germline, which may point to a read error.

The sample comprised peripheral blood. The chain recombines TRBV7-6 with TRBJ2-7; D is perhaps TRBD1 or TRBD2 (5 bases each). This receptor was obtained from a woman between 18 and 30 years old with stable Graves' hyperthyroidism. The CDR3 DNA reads TGTGCCTGCAGCTTAGCGATCGCGACAGAGGGCTCCTACGAGCAGTACTTC. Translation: CACSLAIATEGSYEQYF.